This T cell receptor (beta chain) was observed in a study of shared clonotypes between healthy human individuals. Cells designated naive CD8 were CD45RO-negative and were positively selected for CCR7, with terminally differentiated effector memory CD45RA+ cells excluded. Losses at the gene ends were 3 bases for V and 3 bases for J; bases not matched to a gene: 5. Germline V CDR1 and CDR2: MNHEY, SMNVEV (reference sequence). The CDR3 loop spans 14 amino acids. The study ran the assay at deep level. The data were produced by immunoSEQ multiplex PCR, yet TCRdb's version contains in-frame clones alone and is incomplete. Among roughly 770,000 clones, approximately 97% were seen once, and the ten largest hold around 0.21%.

Sequencing was done on a sample of naive CD8+ T cells sorted from blood. The V call is TRBV27, the J call TRBJ2-7; 7 positions match TRBD1. The TCR originated in a young man in good health. CDR3: CASSFRQGFYEQYF. The CDR3 DNA follows: TGTGCCAGCAGTTTCAGACAGGGTTTCTACGAGCAGTACTTC.